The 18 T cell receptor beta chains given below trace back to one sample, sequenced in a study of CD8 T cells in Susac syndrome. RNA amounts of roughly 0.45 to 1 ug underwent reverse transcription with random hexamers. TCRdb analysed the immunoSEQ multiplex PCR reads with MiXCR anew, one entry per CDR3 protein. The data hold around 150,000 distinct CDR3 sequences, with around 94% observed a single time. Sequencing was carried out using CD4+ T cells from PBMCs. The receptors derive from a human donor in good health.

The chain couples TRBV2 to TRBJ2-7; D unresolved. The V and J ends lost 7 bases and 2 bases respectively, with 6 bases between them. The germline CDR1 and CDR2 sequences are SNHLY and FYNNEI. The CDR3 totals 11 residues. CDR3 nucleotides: TGTGCCAGCACGGCGGCCTACGAGCAGTACTTC. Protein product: CASTAAYEQYF.

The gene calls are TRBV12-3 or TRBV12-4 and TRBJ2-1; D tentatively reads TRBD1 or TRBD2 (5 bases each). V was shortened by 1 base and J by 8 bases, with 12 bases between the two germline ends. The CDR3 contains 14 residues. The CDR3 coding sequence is TGTGCCAGCAGTTTAGGGGACCTTGGGTATGAGCAGTTCTTC. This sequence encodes CASSLGDLGYEQFF.

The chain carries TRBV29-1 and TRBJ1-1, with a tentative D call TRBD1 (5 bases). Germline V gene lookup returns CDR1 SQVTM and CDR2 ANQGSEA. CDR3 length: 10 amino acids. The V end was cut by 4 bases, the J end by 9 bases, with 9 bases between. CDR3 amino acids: CSVARDQAFF. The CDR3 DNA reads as TGCAGCGTTGCACGGGACCAAGCTTTCTTT. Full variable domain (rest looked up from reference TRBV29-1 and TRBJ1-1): SAVISQKPSRDICQRGTSLTIQCQVDSQVTMMFWYRQQPGQSLTLIATANQGSEATYESGFVIDKFPISRPNLTFSTLTVSNMSPEDSSIYLCSVARDQAFFGQGTRLTVV.

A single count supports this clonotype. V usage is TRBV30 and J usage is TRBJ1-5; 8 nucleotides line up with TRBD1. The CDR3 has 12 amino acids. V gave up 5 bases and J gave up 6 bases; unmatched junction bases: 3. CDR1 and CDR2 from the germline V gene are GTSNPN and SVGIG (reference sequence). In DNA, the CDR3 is TGTGCCTGGGGACAGGGTGTTCAGCCCCAGCATTTT. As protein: CAWGQGVQPQHF.

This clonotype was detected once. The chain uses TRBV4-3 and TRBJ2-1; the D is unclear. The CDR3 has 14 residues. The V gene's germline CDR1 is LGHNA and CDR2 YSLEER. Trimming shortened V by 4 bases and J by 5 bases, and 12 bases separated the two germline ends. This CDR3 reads CASSPHPRDNEQFF. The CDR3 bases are TGCGCCAGCAGCCCCCATCCTAGGGACAATGAGCAGTTCTTC.

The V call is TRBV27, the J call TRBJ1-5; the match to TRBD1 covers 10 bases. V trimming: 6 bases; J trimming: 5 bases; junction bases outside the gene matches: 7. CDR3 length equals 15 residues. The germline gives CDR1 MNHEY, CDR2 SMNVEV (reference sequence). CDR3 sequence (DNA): TGTGCCAGCAGGCACCGGGACAGGGGACATCAGCCCCAGCATTTT. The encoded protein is CASRHRDRGHQPQHF.

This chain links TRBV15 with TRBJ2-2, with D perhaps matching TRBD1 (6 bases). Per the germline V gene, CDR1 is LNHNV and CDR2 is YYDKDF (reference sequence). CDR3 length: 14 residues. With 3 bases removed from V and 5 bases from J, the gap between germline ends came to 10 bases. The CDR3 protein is CATSRDRLTGELFF. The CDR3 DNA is TGTGCCACCAGCAGGGACAGACTAACCGGGGAGCTGTTTTTT.

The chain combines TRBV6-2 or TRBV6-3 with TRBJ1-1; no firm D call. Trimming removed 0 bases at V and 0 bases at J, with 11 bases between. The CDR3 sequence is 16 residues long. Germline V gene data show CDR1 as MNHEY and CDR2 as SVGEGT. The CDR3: CASSYSRQLMNTEAFF. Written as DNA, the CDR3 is TGTGCCAGCAGTTACTCGAGGCAGCTTATGAACACTGAAGCTTTCTTT.

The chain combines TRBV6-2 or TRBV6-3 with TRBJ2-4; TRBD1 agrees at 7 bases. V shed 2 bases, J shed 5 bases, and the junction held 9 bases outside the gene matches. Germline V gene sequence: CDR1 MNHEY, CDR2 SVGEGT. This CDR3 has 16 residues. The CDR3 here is CASSYPITGDENIQYF. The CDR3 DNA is TGTGCCAGCAGTTACCCCATCACAGGGGACGAAAACATTCAGTACTTC.

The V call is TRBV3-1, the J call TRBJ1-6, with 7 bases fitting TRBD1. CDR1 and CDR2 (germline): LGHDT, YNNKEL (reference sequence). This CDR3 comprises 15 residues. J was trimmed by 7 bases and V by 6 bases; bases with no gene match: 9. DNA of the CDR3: TGTGCCAGCAGTTATCTGGGACAGCAGAATTCACCCCTCCACTTT. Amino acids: CASSYLGQQNSPLHF.

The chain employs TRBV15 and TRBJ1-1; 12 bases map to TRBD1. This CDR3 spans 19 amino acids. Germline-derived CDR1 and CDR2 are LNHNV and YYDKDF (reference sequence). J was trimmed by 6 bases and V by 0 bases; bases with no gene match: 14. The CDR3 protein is CATSRDPPTGTGGFAEAFF. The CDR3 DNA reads TGTGCCACCAGCAGAGATCCACCGACCGGGACAGGGGGCTTCGCTGAAGCTTTCTTT.

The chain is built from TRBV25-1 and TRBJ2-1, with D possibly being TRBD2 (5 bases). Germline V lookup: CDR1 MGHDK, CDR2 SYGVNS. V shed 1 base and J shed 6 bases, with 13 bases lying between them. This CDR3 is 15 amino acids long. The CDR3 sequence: CASSESGSGFNEQFF. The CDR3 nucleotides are TGTGCCAGCAGTGAATCGGGGAGTGGATTCAATGAGCAGTTCTTC. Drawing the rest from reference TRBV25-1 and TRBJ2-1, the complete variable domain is EADIYQTPRYLVIGTGKKITLECSQTMGHDKMYWYQQDPGMELHLIHYSYGVNSTEKGDLSSESTVSRIRTEHFPLTLESARPSHTSQYLCASSESGSGFNEQFFGPGTRLTVL.

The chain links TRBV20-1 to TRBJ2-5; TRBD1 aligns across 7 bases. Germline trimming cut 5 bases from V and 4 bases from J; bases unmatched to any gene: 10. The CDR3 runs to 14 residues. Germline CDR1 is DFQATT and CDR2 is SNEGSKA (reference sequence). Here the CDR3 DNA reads TGCAGTGCTTTGATTGGGACAGCCGGAGAGACCCAGTACTTC. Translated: CSALIGTAGETQYF.

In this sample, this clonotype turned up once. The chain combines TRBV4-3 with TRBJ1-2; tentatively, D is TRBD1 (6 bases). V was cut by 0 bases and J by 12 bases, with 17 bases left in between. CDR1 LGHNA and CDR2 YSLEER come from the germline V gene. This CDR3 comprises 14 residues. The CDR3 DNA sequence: TGCGCCAGCAGCCAAGATATAGGGACAAGCCTTCACACCTTC. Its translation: CASSQDIGTSLHTF.

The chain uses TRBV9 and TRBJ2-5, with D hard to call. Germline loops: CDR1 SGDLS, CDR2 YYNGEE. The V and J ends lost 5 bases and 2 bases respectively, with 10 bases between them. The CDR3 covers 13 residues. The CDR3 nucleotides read TGTGCCAGCAGTACGCGCGGACAAGAGACCCAGTACTTC. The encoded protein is CASSTRGQETQYF.

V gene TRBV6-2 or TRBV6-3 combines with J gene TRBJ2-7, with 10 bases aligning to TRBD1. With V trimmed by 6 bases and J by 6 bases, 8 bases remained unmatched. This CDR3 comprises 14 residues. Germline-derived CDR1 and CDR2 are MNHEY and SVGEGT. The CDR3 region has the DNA TGTGCCAGCAGACCCTCGGGACAGGGGACCGAGCAGTACTTC. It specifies CASRPSGQGTEQYF.

The CDR3 DNA sequence: TGTGCCACTAATTCCCCCAGGGGATACAATCAGCCCCAGCATTTT. It yields the protein CATNSPRGYNQPQHF. The chain couples TRBV19 to TRBJ1-5; the D gene is possibly TRBD1 (6 bases). Germline CDR1 is LNHDA and CDR2 is SQIVND (reference sequence). Trimming left V 10 bases short and J 3 bases short, with 19 bases between. The CDR3 consists of 15 residues. Looking up the rest from reference TRBV19 and TRBJ1-5 gives the full variable domain: DGGITQSPKYLFRKEGQNVTLSCEQNLNHDAMYWYRQDPGQGLRLIYYSQIVNDFQKGDIAEGYSVSREKKESFPLTVTSAQKNPTAFYLCATNSPRGYNQPQHFGDGTRLSIL.

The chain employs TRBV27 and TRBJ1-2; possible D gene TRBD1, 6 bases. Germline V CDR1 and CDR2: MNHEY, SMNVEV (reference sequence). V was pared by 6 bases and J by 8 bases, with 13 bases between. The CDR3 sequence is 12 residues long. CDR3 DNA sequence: TGTGCCAGCAGGAACACAGGGAGCGGCTACACCTTC. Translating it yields CASRNTGSGYTF.